What follows are 2 T cell receptor beta chains derived from one specimen sequenced in a study of response to subunit inactivated influenza vaccine. TCRdb re-derived calls from the RT-PCR reads in MiXCR, one entry per CDR3 protein. This table has around 540,000 distinct CDR3 sequences, 10% to 15% appearing once. Material: PBMCs from blood, obtained on the day of vaccination. The source of these receptors is a man aged 45-65 years who received an inactivated influenza vaccine.

The chain has TRBV4-2 and TRBJ2-2, with 8 bases that match TRBD2. The CDR3 covers 17 residues. V was clipped by 0 bases and J by 1 base; unmatched bases: 4. Germline values: CDR1 LGHNA, CDR2 YNFKEQ. Written as DNA, the CDR3 is TGTGCCAGCAGCCAAGAGGTCCTAGCGGGGAACACCGGGGAGCTGTTTTTT. It yields the protein CASSQEVLAGNTGELFF.

The sample holds a few counts of this clonotype. The J gene is TRBJ1-5, the V gene TRBV7-2; 7 bases map to TRBD1. The CDR3 runs to 15 residues. V shed 1 base, J shed 7 bases, and the junction held 7 bases outside the gene matches. Germline-derived CDR1 and CDR2 are SGHTA and FQGNSA. CDR3 sequence reads: CASSLVTGTGQPQHF. CDR3 DNA: TGTGCCAGCAGCTTAGTGACAGGGACGGGCCAGCCCCAGCATTTT.